This TCR beta chain came from a study of regulatory T cells in long-lasting Graves disease (dated by TCRdb to 2020 to 2022). About the full investigation: Newly diagnosed Graves' disease patients had taken antithyroid drugs for less than 3 months. Patients with persistent Graves' disease were compared with patients with newly diagnosed Graves' disease using TCR sequencing and RNA sequencing of peripheral blood. The study took place in China and was registered as a clinical trial. A total of around 35 samples underwent TCR sequencing, from around 13 patients with persistent Graves' disease and 20 or so patients with newly diagnosed Graves' disease.

Receptors were amplified or captured by multiplex PCR. Sequencing took place on an Illumina HiSeq 4000. CDR3 regions were amplified by Arm-PCR with iRepertoire HTBI primers to construct TCR beta libraries. Before sequencing, the PCR products went through gel purification. As for the original processing: Across samples, about 64 TRBV and 12 to 15 TRBJ segments were identified and used for gene usage analysis of CDR3 amino acid clonotypes. COPE and FqMerger were used to merge filtered high-quality paired reads into contigs. BLAST was used to align contigs to the IMGT TRBV, TRBD and TRBJ reference genes, and CDR3 was defined following IMGT. Any clonotype with a frequency above 0.1% was counted as a highly expanded clone. Shannon entropy was used to measure repertoire diversity, and the Gini coefficient was used to measure V-J evenness. A clonotype was considered public if more than one individual shared it. Clones were called with MiXCR by TCRdb after fastp trimmed the public reads at Q25, and only in-frame beta chains were retained. Each entry merges the rows of one CDR3 protein and shows their most common DNA and genes. It is TCRdb's table, rather than the study itself, that gives the V and J calls and clone size. This sample has over 500,000 distinct CDR3 sequences in its table, and around 16% of those were observed once. The ten largest clonotypes hold 12% of the sample.

For this clonotype: Its binding antigen is unknown. The input lacks base qualities; no much larger clone sits a single base away.

Paper-wide results and their limitations: The authors noted that the small sample size was a limitation that may lower accuracy. The study examined only peripheral blood because the primary lesion, thyroid tissue, could not be accessed. Compared with newly diagnosed patients, patients with persistent Graves' disease had lower TCR Shannon entropy and fewer highly expanded clones, which suggests clonal expansion. Sequencing and analysis were limited to the TCR beta chain. More public clonotypes were shared among persistent patients (over 2,500) than among newly diagnosed patients (966).

This sample's time point label indicates: newly diagnosed GD, antithyroid drugs for less than 3 months. For both TCR sequencing and RNA sequencing, RNA was extracted from PBMCs in TRIzol. Graves' disease was diagnosed according to American Thyroid Association guidelines. Patients for the study were recruited at an endocrinology department in Xi'an, China. Each patient gave around 9 milliliters of peripheral blood, collected in an EDTA anticoagulant tube. Ficoll Paque Plus density gradient separation was used to isolate PBMCs, and no additional T cell sorting was done. An Agilent 2100 Bioanalyzer and agarose gel were used to check RNA quality, while a NanoDrop 2000 measured RNA concentration. These data also featured in a second study, about T cells in Graves' hyperthyroidism and ophthalmopathy. The second study also describes: Stable Graves' hyperthyroidism was defined as no progression to ophthalmopathy during 18 months of follow-up. Hyperthyroidism patients were aged 18 to 65 years and newly diagnosed, with disease duration of less than 2 months. Patients with uncontrolled infections, other autoimmune diseases, pregnancy or lactation were excluded. Clinical symptoms, serum thyroxine and TRAb, thyroid ultrasound, and orbital computed tomography formed the basis for the diagnoses. For the first round of RT-PCR on the TCR CDR3, the HTBI primer set was used together with the Qiagen OneStep RT-PCR kit. Most expanded thyroid clonotypes (frequency above 0.001) were also detected in blood, a finding suggesting that blood repertoires may reflect thyroid immune responses. In cross-validation, a model built on a 13 V-J signature told ophthalmopathy apart from stable hyperthyroidism with roughly 87% sensitivity and around 83% specificity, and in testing the same model reached 80%/75%. In validation, the model predicted progression to ophthalmopathy with approximately 71% sensitivity and about 73% specificity, a median of about six months before onset. TCR V-J signatures able to tell the groups apart were searched for in a discovery cohort of about a hundred patients, of whom over 40 had Graves' ophthalmopathy and about 60 had stable Graves' hyperthyroidism. An independent validation cohort of about 19 hyperthyroidism patients and 17 patients who later progressed to ophthalmopathy tested prospective prediction of ophthalmopathy. The 75 to 100 discovery patients were divided at random into training and test sets in a 7:3 ratio. In six Graves' hyperthyroidism patients, the study also compared T-cell repertoires from thyroid tissue with T-cell repertoires from blood. After sampling, hyperthyroidism patients received methimazole starting at 30 mg daily, and ophthalmopathy patients received high-dose intravenous methylprednisolone. Libraries were constructed in a second round of multiplex PCR, after which size selection and purification were carried out. Libraries were sequenced paired-end with 100 bp reads on an Illumina HiSeq2000. SOAPnuke was used to process the raw data, throwing out any read that contained adapters or uncalled bases, had a mean Phred below 15, or lacked an exact constant-primer or identifier match. COPE v1.2.5 was used to merge the high-quality paired reads, and each unique nucleotide sequence was defined as a clonotype. MiTCR v1.1 was used to align clonotypes to the IMGT TRBV, TRBD and TRBJ reference segments. The analysis was restricted to V-J combinations with a frequency above 0.0001, which together covered 99% to 99.2% of the repertoires. A TCS score was defined as the ratio of F50 (clonal expansion) to E x V (chaos), with BLOSUM62-based TCRdist applied between CDR3 peptides within each V-J. Welch's t-statistics and random forest reduced fewer than 550 V-J features to around 14, which were used in a naive Bayes classifier (R e1071). No statistical method was used to fix the sample size in advance, and group allocation was not hidden from the investigators. The paper describes TCR Vbeta CDR3 sequencing of 140 or so peripheral blood samples, made up of 43 ophthalmopathy patients, roughly 80 hyperthyroidism patients and 17 progressor patients.

Sequenced material: peripheral blood mononuclear cells (PBMCs), taken at new diagnosis, from a patient treated with antithyroid drugs. The sequence came from a man aged 18 to 30 with Graves disease. Donor details come from another sample of the same person, matched by shared clones.

The nucleotide sequence reads as follows: TGCAGTGCTTTCAGGTTGTCTAGCGGGGCGGTAAAAGAGACCCAGTACTTC. It is translated as CSAFRLSSGAVKETQYF. The rearranged chain carries TRBV20-1 and TRBJ2-5, and TRBD2 aligns with 9 junction nucleotides. The CDR3 starts with the cysteine, ends with the phenylalanine, and has 17 residues. Only the CDR3 region is kept as DNA, spanning 51 bases read in frame from base 1. Via the germline V gene (reference sequence), CDR1 is DFQATT and CDR2 SNEGSKA. V loses 5 bases at its end and J loses 3 bases; junction bases beyond the gene matches: 16.